Below, 29 T cell receptor beta chains from the same sample are listed, as sequenced in a study of T cells in Graves' hyperthyroidism and ophthalmopathy. The investigators amplified TCR beta CDR3 regions from RNA transcripts. First-round RT-PCR targeting the TCR CDR3 was performed with the HTBI primer set. TCRdb called the multiplex PCR reads again in MiXCR, with one record for every CDR3 protein. The table records some 200,000 distinct CDR3 sequences, approximately 17% of them present only once. Sequencing was carried out using blood. The origin of the receptors is a man aged 50 to 59 with Graves' hyperthyroidism.

Ten or more counts support this clonotype. The chain employs TRBV18 and TRBJ1-2; D unresolved. The CDR3 consists of 11 residues. V lost 5 bases and J 4 bases, leaving 5 bases between the germline ends. CDR1 KGHSH and CDR2 LQKENI come from the germline V gene. CDR3: CASSGAYGYTF. The CDR3 region has the DNA TGTGCCAGCTCAGGAGCCTATGGCTACACCTTC.

A note on this clonotype: This could be a read error, since a much larger clone is one nucleotide away. V and J are TRBV27 and TRBJ2-7; D is perhaps TRBD1 (6 bases). There are 13 residues in the CDR3. V lost 7 bases, J lost 1 base, and 11 bases lay in between. Per the germline V gene, CDR1 is MNHEY and CDR2 is SMNVEV (reference sequence). The CDR3 sequence is CASTSRGSYEQYF. In DNA form, the CDR3 reads TGTGCCAGCACCTCCAGGGGTTCCTACGAGCAGTACTTC.

This chain uses TRBV2 with TRBJ2-3; a weak D match, TRBD2 (5 bases). Trimming pared 2 bases from V and 5 bases from J, leaving 14 bases between. The germline V gene encodes CDR1 SNHLY and CDR2 FYNNEI. The CDR3 has 15 amino acids. The CDR3 nucleotides are TGTGCCAGCAGTGAACAAACGGGGTCGATAGATACGCAGTATTTT. Residues: CASSEQTGSIDTQYF.

Regarding this clonotype: A much larger clone lies one base from this, so it may be a read error. The chain carries TRBV5-1 and TRBJ2-5; 13 bases fit TRBD2. The CDR3 extends over 17 amino acids. Germline-derived CDR1 and CDR2 are SGHRS and YFSETQ. V gave up 0 bases and J gave up 2 bases; unmatched junction bases: 4. In nucleotides, the CDR3 is TGCGCCAGCAGCTTGGGGACTAGCGGGAGTCGGCAAGAGACCCAGTACTTC. Encoded protein: CASSLGTSGSRQETQYF.

The chain couples TRBV20-1 to TRBJ2-7; 7 positions match TRBD1. Per the germline V gene, CDR1 is DFQATT and CDR2 is SNEGSKA (reference sequence). The ends lost 1 base at V and 2 bases at J; junction bases unmatched: 8. The CDR3 runs 15 residues. CDR3 sequence (DNA): TGCAGTGCTAGAGCCCCAGGGGGAATGACCTACGAGCAGTACTTC. Amino acid sequence: CSARAPGGMTYEQYF.

This clonotype appeared a few times. V usage is TRBV28 and J usage is TRBJ2-2, with TRBD2 matching 9 bases. V lost 7 bases and J lost 1; bases outside the gene matches: 4. CDR3 length: 15 residues. Germline V CDR1 and CDR2: MDHEN, SYDVKM. CDR3 in DNA: TGTGCCAGCATTGGCGGGAGGGGGAACACCGGGGAGCTGTTTTTT. Protein sequence: CASIGGRGNTGELFF.

This clonotype has more than one count but fewer than ten. The J gene is TRBJ1-6, the V gene TRBV19, with 7 positions matching TRBD1. CDR1 is LNHDA and CDR2 is SQIVND in the germline V gene (reference sequence). The CDR3 loop spans 16 amino acids. V was pared by 9 bases and J by 9 bases, with 17 bases of the junction left unmatched. The CDR3 coding sequence is TGTGCCAGCCGCCTAAGGGGGCGAGCGTCCGCTTCACCCCTCCACTTT. Its protein product is CASRLRGRASASPLHF.

This chain joins TRBV9 and TRBJ2-2; D is perhaps TRBD1 or TRBD2 (6 bases each). The V and J ends lost 0 bases and 6 bases respectively, with 9 bases between them. The CDR3 is 14 amino acids. The germline CDR1 and CDR2 sequences are SGDLS and YYNGEE. CDR3 protein: CASSVGGASGELFF. CDR3 nucleotides: TGTGCCAGCAGCGTAGGGGGGGCTTCCGGGGAGCTGTTTTTT.

This clonotype has ten or more counts. The CDR3, as DNA: TGTGCCAGCAGCTCTCGGACAGGGTTGACAGATACGCAGTATTTT. Translation: CASSSRTGLTDTQYF. The chain has TRBV11-3 and TRBJ2-3; 8 bases are a match to TRBD1. The trim removed 4 bases at V and 3 bases at J, leaving 6 bases unmatched. Germline V gene sequence: CDR1 SGHNT, CDR2 YENEEA. CDR3 length equals 15 residues.

This clonotype was counted many times. J is TRBJ1-1 and V is TRBV7-6; D is undetermined. The germline V gene has CDR1 SGHVS and CDR2 FNYEAQ. V lost 2 bases to trimming and J lost 0 bases, with 4 bases between them. CDR3 length: 13 amino acids. CDR3 in amino acids: CASSLMMNTEAFF. For the CDR3, the DNA is TGTGCCAGCAGCTTAATGATGAACACTGAAGCTTTCTTT.

This clonotype was counted only a few times. V is TRBV2 and J is TRBJ1-5; D is undetermined. This CDR3 has 13 amino acids. The V gene lost 7 bases and the J gene lost 7 bases, with 14 bases spanning the gap. Germline V gene sequence: CDR1 SNHLY, CDR2 FYNNEI. CDR3 sequence: CASTGGMGQPQHF. The CDR3 nucleotides are TGTGCCAGCACCGGCGGGATGGGACAGCCCCAGCATTTT.

This clonotype was picked up many times. The genes are TRBV20-1 and TRBJ2-1, with a tentative D call TRBD2 (5 bases). CDR3 length: 14 amino acids. Trimming removed 6 bases from V and 1 base from J, with 13 bases in between. From germline, CDR1 is DFQATT and CDR2 SNEGSKA (reference sequence). This CDR3 reads CSAARGGSYNEQFF. Here the CDR3 DNA reads TGCAGTGCGGCGAGAGGCGGGTCCTACAATGAGCAGTTCTTC.

This clonotype has ten or more counts. The chain carries TRBV28 and TRBJ2-5; D remains ambiguous. The CDR3 has 14 residues. Trimming took 6 bases from V and 3 from J, leaving 14 bases between them. CDR1 and CDR2 from the germline V gene are MDHEN and SYDVKM. Written as DNA, the CDR3 is TGTGCCAGCAGCAGCCACCAGCAGAAAGAGACCCAGTACTTC. Translated, it gives CASSSHQQKETQYF. The full variable domain, rest sourced from reference TRBV28 and TRBJ2-5, is DVKVTQSSRYLVKRTGEKVFLECVQDMDHENMFWYRQDPGLGLRLIYFSYDVKMKEKGDIPEGYSVSREKKERFSLILESASTNQTSMYLCASSSHQQKETQYFGPGTRLLVL.

This clonotype was observed many times. The rearrangement joins TRBV18 to TRBJ2-5, with 7 bases aligning to TRBD1. The CDR3 spans 16 residues. Germline CDR1 reads KGHSH; CDR2 reads LQKENI. Germline trimming cut 3 bases from V and 5 bases from J; bases unmatched to any gene: 12. CDR3 sequence: CASSPFAQGNFETQYF. DNA of the CDR3: TGTGCCAGCTCACCGTTCGCACAGGGGAATTTTGAGACCCAGTACTTC.

V usage is TRBV27 and J usage is TRBJ1-6; possible D gene TRBD1, 5 bases. CDR3 length: 16 residues. Germline CDR1 MNHEY, CDR2 SMNVEV (reference sequence). Between the trimmed V and J ends, which lost 1 base and 4 bases, there was a span of 11 bases. CDR3 protein: CASSLLGVGYNSPLHF. The CDR3 nucleotides read TGTGCCAGCAGTTTATTAGGGGTTGGTTATAATTCACCCCTCCACTTT.

In its sample, this clonotype was seen many times. The rearrangement joins TRBV28 to TRBJ2-7; maybe TRBD1 (5 bases). V dropped 2 bases and J dropped 0 bases, with 11 bases sitting between them. This CDR3 has 15 residues. Germline V gene sequence: CDR1 MDHEN, CDR2 SYDVKM. The CDR3 spells CASSLEWTSSYEQYF. The CDR3, as DNA: TGTGCCAGCAGTTTAGAGTGGACATCCTCCTACGAGCAGTACTTC.

This clonotype was observed many times. The chain recombines TRBV7-9 with TRBJ2-1; D unclear. This CDR3 comprises 14 residues. From germline, CDR1 is SEHNR and CDR2 FQNEAQ (reference sequence). Trimming pared 1 base from V and 4 bases from J, leaving 8 bases between. The CDR3 loop reads CASSLGARYNEQFF. The DNA for the CDR3 is TGTGCCAGCAGCTTAGGGGCCAGGTACAATGAGCAGTTCTTC.

The chain has TRBV20-1 and TRBJ2-1; TRBD2 agrees at 13 bases. After removal of 6 bases from V and 6 bases from J, the junction contained 11 bases not matched to a gene. Germline assignment: CDR1 DFQATT and CDR2 SNEGSKA (reference sequence). The CDR3 has 16 amino acids. The CDR3 protein is CSAPEGTSGMCNEQFF. CDR3 coding DNA: TGCAGTGCCCCAGAAGGGACTAGCGGGATGTGCAATGAGCAGTTCTTC.

This clonotype showed up just a few times. The chain joins TRBV7-2 to TRBJ2-3; D is unresolved. The CDR3 spans 15 residues. Looked up from germline, CDR1 is SGHTA and CDR2 is FQGNSA. Trimming removed 2 bases at V and 0 bases at J, with 9 bases between. The CDR3 DNA follows: TGTGCCAGCAGCTTACCCACCTTTAGCACAGATACGCAGTATTTT. It codes for CASSLPTFSTDTQYF.

This clonotype was detected many times. V and J are TRBV7-8 and TRBJ2-3; D is unresolved. Per the germline V gene, CDR1 is SGHVS and CDR2 is FQNEAQ. V was shortened by 3 bases and J by 2 bases, with 15 bases between the two germline ends. This CDR3 contains 16 residues. CDR3 coding DNA: TGTGCCAGCAGCTTTGTCTCTCCCGGTTTCACAGATACGCAGTATTTT. Amino acids: CASSFVSPGFTDTQYF.

On this clonotype: This may be a read error, as it is one base from a much larger clone. The chain links TRBV18 to TRBJ2-5, with a tentative D call TRBD1 (6 bases). There are 15 residues in the CDR3. Germline-derived CDR1 and CDR2 are KGHSH and LQKENI. The CDR3 reads CASSSQGTYQETQHF. CDR3 bases: TGTGCCAGCTCATCGCAGGGGACCTACCAAGAGACCCAGCACTTC.

This clonotype appeared many times. The chain joins TRBV28 to TRBJ2-7; D might be TRBD2 (6 bases). V was cut by 3 bases and J by 6 bases, with 15 bases left in between. The length of the CDR3 is 14 residues. CDR1 MDHEN and CDR2 SYDVKM come from the germline V gene. The CDR3 protein is CASSLRGAMVEQYF. In DNA, the CDR3 is TGTGCCAGCAGTTTGCGGGGAGCAATGGTCGAGCAGTACTTC. Drawing the rest from reference TRBV28 and TRBJ2-7, the complete variable domain is DVKVTQSSRYLVKRTGEKVFLECVQDMDHENMFWYRQDPGLGLRLIYFSYDVKMKEKGDIPEGYSVSREKKERFSLILESASTNQTSMYLCASSLRGAMVEQYFGPGTRLTVT.

This clonotype showed up many times. V gene TRBV5-1 combines with J gene TRBJ1-1; no firm D call. CDR3 length: 13 residues. Germline assignment: CDR1 SGHRS and CDR2 YFSETQ. The V and J ends lost 3 bases and 4 bases respectively, with 10 bases between them. The CDR3 DNA sequence: TGCGCCAGCAGCTGGGAGGAAGGCACTGAAGCTTTCTTT. Amino acid sequence: CASSWEEGTEAFF.

This sequence joins TRBV4-1 and TRBJ2-7; the match to TRBD2 covers 10 bases. This CDR3 is built from 16 residues. Germline V gene lookup returns CDR1 MGHRA and CDR2 YSYEKL. The trim removed 3 bases at V and 3 bases at J, leaving 8 bases unmatched. Written as DNA, the CDR3 is TGCGCCAGCAGCCATCGACCTAGCGGGAGAAGCTACGAGCAGTACTTC. This codes for CASSHRPSGRSYEQYF.

The chain joins TRBV5-1 to TRBJ2-2; TRBD2 aligns across 8 bases. The CDR3 consists of 16 residues. CDR1 and CDR2 from the germline V gene are SGHRS and YFSETQ. The trim removed 1 base at V and 4 bases at J, leaving 6 bases unmatched. The CDR3, as DNA: TGCGCCAGCAGCTTGATGGCGGGAGGAGGCACCGGGGAGCTGTTTTTT. It specifies CASSLMAGGGTGELFF.

The table lists this clonotype with many counts. The chain recombines TRBV6-1 with TRBJ2-7; 14 bases are a match to TRBD2. Trimming took 3 bases from V and 4 from J; bases not matched to a gene: 5. From germline, CDR1 is MNHNS and CDR2 SASEGT. This CDR3 is built from 16 residues. The CDR3 region has the DNA TGTGCCAGCAGTGAGACTAGCGGGAGGGCCGAGTACGAGCAGTACTTC. Translation: CASSETSGRAEYEQYF.

This clonotype has more than one count but fewer than ten. V is TRBV27 and J is TRBJ2-3; no definite D call. The V gene's germline CDR1 is MNHEY and CDR2 SMNVEV (reference sequence). This CDR3 region has 15 residues. The V and J ends lost 4 bases and 0 bases respectively, with 11 bases between them. The CDR3 here is CASSYKTVSTDTQYF. The DNA for the CDR3 is TGTGCCAGCAGTTATAAGACTGTTAGCACAGATACGCAGTATTTT.

The V and J genes are TRBV24-1 and TRBJ2-5; no reliable D call. The V end lost 4 bases, the J end lost 5 bases, and 16 bases lay between the germline ends. In germline, CDR1 is KGHDR, CDR2 SFDVKD. The CDR3 runs to 15 residues. The CDR3 loop is CATSDWTPLGETQYF. The CDR3 DNA follows: TGTGCCACCAGTGACTGGACCCCCCTCGGGGAGACCCAGTACTTC.

This clonotype was counted between two and nine times. The V and J genes are TRBV14 and TRBJ1-2; D gene ambiguous. The CDR3 totals 14 residues. Germline CDR1 is SGHDN and CDR2 is FVKESK. With 0 bases removed from V and 6 bases from J, the gap between germline ends came to 11 bases. The CDR3 loop is CASSQDRGWDGYTF. CDR3 nucleotide sequence: TGTGCCAGCAGCCAAGACCGGGGTTGGGATGGCTACACCTTC.